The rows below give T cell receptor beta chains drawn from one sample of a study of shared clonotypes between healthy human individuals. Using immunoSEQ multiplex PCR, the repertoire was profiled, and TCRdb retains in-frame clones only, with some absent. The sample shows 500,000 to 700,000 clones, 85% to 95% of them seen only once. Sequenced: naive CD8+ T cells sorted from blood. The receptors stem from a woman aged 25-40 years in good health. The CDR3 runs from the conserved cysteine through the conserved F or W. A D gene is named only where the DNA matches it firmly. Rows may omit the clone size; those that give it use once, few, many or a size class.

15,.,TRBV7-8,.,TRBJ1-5,TGTGCCAGCAGCTTAGGGCGGGCACCAAATCAGCCCCAGCATTTT,CASSLGRAPNQPQHF
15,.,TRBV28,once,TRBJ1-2,TGTGCCAGCAGTTTGCTACCCCGGGACCGGGAAGGCTACACCTTC,CASSLLPRDREGYTF
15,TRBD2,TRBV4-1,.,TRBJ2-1,TGCGCCAGCAGCCAAGGCCTACTAGCGGGAGGTGAGCAGTTCTTC,CASSQGLLAGGEQFF
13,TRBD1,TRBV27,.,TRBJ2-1,TGTGCCAGCAGGCCACATACAGGGGGCGAGCAGTTCTTC,CASRPHTGGEQFF
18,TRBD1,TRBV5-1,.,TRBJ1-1,TGCGCCAGCAGCTTGATGACAGGGTTGCCCTCATGGAACACTGAAGCTTTCTTT,CASSLMTGLPSWNTEAFF
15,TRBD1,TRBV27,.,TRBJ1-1,TGTGCCAGTAGCACTTTCCCGGGACAGGGCCATGAAGCTTTCTTT,CASSTFPGQGHEAFF
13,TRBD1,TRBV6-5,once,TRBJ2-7,TGTGCCAGCAGTTACGGGACAGGGAACGAGCAGTACTTC,CASSYGTGNEQYF
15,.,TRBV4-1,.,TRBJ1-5,TGCGCCAGCAGCCAGACCTTCACGGGGGGTCAGCCCCAGCATTTT,CASSQTFTGGQPQHF
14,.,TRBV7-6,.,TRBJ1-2,TGTGCCAGCAGCCCGATAGGGGATTATTATGGCTACACCTTC,CASSPIGDYYGYTF
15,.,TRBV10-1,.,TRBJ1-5,TGCGCCAGCAGTGCAAATTGGGACGGTGGACAGCCCCAGCATTTT,CASSANWDGGQPQHF
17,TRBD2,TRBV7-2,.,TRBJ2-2,TGTGCCAGCAGCTCACTAGCGGGAGTTCGCGACACCGGGGAGCTGTTTTTT,CASSSLAGVRDTGELFF
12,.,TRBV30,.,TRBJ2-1,TGTGCCTGGAGTAGTGGACACTCTGAGCAGTTCTTC,CAWSSGHSEQFF
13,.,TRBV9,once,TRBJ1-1,TGTGCCAGCAGCTCACCAGGTCGGGGGGTGGCTTTCTTT,CASSSPGRGVAFF
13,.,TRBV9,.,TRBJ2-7,TGTGCCAGCAATTATTACGGGACTGGCGAGCAGTACTTC,CASNYYGTGEQYF
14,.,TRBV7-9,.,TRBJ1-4,TGTGCCAGCAGCCTGGGTGGAACGGATGAAAAACTGTTTTTT,CASSLGGTDEKLFF
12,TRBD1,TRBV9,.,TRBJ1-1,TGTGCCAGCAGCCCCGGGACAGGCGGCGCTTTCTTT,CASSPGTGGAFF
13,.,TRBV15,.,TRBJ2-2,TGTGCCACCAGCAAAAGGGGTCCCGGGGAGCTGTTTTTT,CATSKRGPGELFF
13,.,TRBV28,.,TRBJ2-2,TGTGCCAGCAAGACAGGCTACACCGGGGAGCTGTTTTTT,CASKTGYTGELFF
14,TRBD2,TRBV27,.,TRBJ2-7,TGTGCCAGCAGCCCAAGCGGGAGTTACCACGAGCAGTACTTC,CASSPSGSYHEQYF
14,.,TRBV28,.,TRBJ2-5,TGTGCCAGCAGTACCCGTCTGGTAAGAGAGACCCAGTACTTC,CASSTRLVRETQYF
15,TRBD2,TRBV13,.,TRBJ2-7,TGTGCCAGCAGCCCCCGGACTAGCGGCTCCTACGAGCAGTACTTC,CASSPRTSGSYEQYF
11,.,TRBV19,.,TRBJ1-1,TGTGCCAGTAGTTGGAACACTGAAGCTTTCTTT,CASSWNTEAFF
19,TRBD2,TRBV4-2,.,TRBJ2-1,TGTGCCAGCAGCCAAGAGGGGGCCCCGGGACTAGCGGGAGACAATGAGCAGTTCTTC,CASSQEGAPGLAGDNEQFF
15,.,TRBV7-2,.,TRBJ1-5,TGTGCCAGCAGCTTAGTAGGCGGTGGCAATCAGCCCCAGCATTTT,CASSLVGGGNQPQHF
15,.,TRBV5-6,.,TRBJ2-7,TGTGCCAGCAGCTTGGTAGGCTCGGCACGCTACGAGCAGTACTTC,CASSLVGSARYEQYF